This T cell receptor beta chain was retrieved from a study of CD8 T cells in Susac syndrome. Reverse transcription used roughly 0.5 to 1 ug RNA and random hexamers. TCR beta CDR3 was amplified by immunoSEQ multiplex PCR. This amplification extended across 54 Vbeta and 13 Jbeta segments. TCRdb fed the immunoSEQ multiplex PCR reads into MiXCR, producing one record per CDR3 protein. The data contain roughly 120,000 distinct CDR3 sequences, about 92% of them singletons. Per germline, CDR1 ENHRY and CDR2 SYGVKD. V lost 5 bases and J lost 0, with 5 bases in between. CDR3 length: 13 amino acids. The T cells that were sequenced for TCR beta were CD8+ and CD4+ cells from blood. It was negative isolation that provided the CD8+ and CD4+ T cells, whereas TEMRA cells were enriched by FACS. This clonotype was detected only once.

The chain is built from TRBV10-3 and TRBJ1-3, with D unresolved. The TCR comes from a human donor with multiple sclerosis. Sequencing used CD4+ T cells from PBMCs. This CDR3 reads CAISTASGNTIYF. DNA for the CDR3: TGTGCCATCAGTACAGCCTCTGGAAACACCATATATTTT.